The T cell receptor beta chain under discussion was sequenced for a study of OX40 agonist ivuxolimab in advanced cancers. At the level of the study: The dose-escalation cohort was about 86% male, with a mean age of approximately 61 years, ranging about 23 to 90. Notes on the study in general: Blood T cells, both CD4+ and CD8+, expanded clonally by week 6 at 0.1 to 3.0 mg/kg.

Produced via immunoSEQ multiplex PCR; TCRdb's table is partial and in-frame only. Altogether fewer than 35,000 clones are present, around 90% being singletons, with the ten largest covering 58%. A note on this clone: Antigen: not known.

Patients had blood sampled at baseline and again on cycle 4 day 1 and cycle 7 day 1. This CDR3 has 16 residues. The germline V and J ends were trimmed by 4 bases and 3 bases, with 18 bases remaining between them. Germline loops: CDR1 SEHNR, CDR2 FQNEAQ (reference sequence). The receptor comes from an adult with an advanced solid tumor such as melanoma, head and neck, liver or kidney cancer. The rearrangement uses TRBV7-9 and TRBJ1-1, with a tentative D call TRBD1 (5 bases). This sample comprised CD4+ or CD8+ T cells sorted from blood, obtained in a trial of the OX40 agonist ivuxolimab. The CDR3 DNA sequence: TGTGCCAGCAGCTCCAGTAGCGAGGGGATCGACACTGAAGCTTTCTTT. Protein sequence: CASSSSSEGIDTEAFF.